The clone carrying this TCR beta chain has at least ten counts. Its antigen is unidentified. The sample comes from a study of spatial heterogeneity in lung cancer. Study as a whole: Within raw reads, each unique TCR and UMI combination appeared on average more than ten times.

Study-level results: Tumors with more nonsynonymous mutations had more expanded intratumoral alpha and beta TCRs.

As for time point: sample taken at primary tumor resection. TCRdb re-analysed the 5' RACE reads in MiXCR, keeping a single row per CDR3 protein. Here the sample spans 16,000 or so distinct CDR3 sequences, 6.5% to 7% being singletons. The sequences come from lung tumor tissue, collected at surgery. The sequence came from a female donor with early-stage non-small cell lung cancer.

For the CDR3, the DNA is TGTGCCAGCAGCAAACTAGCGGGGGCTAGCACAGATACGCAGTATTTT. It is translated as CASSKLAGASTDTQYF. The chain recombines TRBV25-1 with TRBJ2-3, with 11 bases fitting TRBD2. This CDR3 comprises 16 residues. J was trimmed by 0 bases and V by 6 bases; bases with no gene match: 5. Looked up from germline, CDR1 is MGHDK and CDR2 is SYGVNS.